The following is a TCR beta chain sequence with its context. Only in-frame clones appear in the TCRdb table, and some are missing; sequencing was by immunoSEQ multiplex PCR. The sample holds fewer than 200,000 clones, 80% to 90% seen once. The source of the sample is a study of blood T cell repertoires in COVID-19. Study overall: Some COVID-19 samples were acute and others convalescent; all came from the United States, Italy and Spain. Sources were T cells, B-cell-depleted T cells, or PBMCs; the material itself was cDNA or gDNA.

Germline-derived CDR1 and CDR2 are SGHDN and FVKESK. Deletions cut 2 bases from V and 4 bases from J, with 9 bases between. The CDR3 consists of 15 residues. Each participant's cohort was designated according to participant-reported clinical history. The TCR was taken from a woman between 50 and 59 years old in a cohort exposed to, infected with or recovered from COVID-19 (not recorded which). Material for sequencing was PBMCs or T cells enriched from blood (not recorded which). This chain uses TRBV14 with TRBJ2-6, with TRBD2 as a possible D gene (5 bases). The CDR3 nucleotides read TGTGCCAGCAGCCAATTGGGAGCAGGGGCCAACGTCCTGACTTTC. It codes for CASSQLGAGANVLTF.